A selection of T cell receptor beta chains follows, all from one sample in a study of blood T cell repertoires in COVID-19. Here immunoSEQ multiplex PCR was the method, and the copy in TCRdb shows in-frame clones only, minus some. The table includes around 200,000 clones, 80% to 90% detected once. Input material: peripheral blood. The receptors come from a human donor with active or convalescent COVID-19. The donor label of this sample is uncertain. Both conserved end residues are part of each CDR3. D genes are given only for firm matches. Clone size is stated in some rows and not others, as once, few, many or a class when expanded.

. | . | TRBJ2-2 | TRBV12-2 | TGTGCAAGTCGTCGCCGGGGGAAAGACACCGGGGAGCTGTTTTTT | CASRRRGKDTGELFF
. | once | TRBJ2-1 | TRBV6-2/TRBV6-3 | TGTGCCAGCACCCCACAGGTATACAATGAGCAGTTCTTC | CASTPQVYNEQFF
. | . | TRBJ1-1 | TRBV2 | TGTGCCAGCAACTTGGGCCTGAACACTGAAGCTTTCTTT | CASNLGLNTEAFF
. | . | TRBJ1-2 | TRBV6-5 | TGTGCCAGCGCGGGGGGTTATGGCTACACCTTC | CASAGGYGYTF
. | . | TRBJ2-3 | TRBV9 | TGTGCCAGCAGCGTCGCGGGGCGGAGCAACACAGATACGCAGTATTTT | CASSVAGRSNTDTQYF
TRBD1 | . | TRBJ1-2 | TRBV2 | TGTGCCAGCAGTGAAAGAGGGGACAGGGGTTGGGGCTACACCTTC | CASSERGDRGWGYTF
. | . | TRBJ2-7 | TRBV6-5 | TGTGCCAGCAGTTACTCGGGCAGGAACTACGAGCAGTACTTC | CASSYSGRNYEQYF
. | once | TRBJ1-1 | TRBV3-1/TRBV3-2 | TGTGCCAGCAGCCAAGTTTGGGGACTTGAAGCTTTCTTT | CASSQVWGLEAFF
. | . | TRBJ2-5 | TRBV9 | TGTGCCAGCAGCCCTGGTGCGTCTCAAGAGACCCAGTACTTC | CASSPGASQETQYF
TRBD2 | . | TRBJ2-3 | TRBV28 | TGTGCCAGCAGTACCTCTAGCGGGGGGGGCGTGGATACGCAGTATTTT | CASSTSSGGGVDTQYF
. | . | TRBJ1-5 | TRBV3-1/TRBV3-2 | TGTGCCAGCAGCCAGCAAAGGGGTCAGCCCCAGCATTTT | CASSQQRGQPQHF
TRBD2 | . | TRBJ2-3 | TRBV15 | TGTGCCACCAGCAGGACGACTAGCGGGGGAGCAGATACGCAGTATTTT | CATSRTTSGGADTQYF
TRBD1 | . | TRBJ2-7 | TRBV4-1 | TGCGCCAGCAGCCAGGGGACAGGGGGGACCTACGAGCAGTACTTC | CASSQGTGGTYEQYF
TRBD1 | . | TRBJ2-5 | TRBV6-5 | TGTGCCAGCAGTTATTGGACAGGGCAAGAGACCCAGTACTTC | CASSYWTGQETQYF
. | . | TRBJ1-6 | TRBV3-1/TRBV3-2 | TGTGCCAGCAGCCCGTGGACAGCCCGCCGTTCGTGGATGAATTCACCCCTCCACTTT | CASSPWTARRSWMNSPLHF
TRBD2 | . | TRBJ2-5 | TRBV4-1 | TGCGCCAGCAGAAAGACTAGCGAGAGAGAGACCCAGTACTTC | CASRKTSERETQYF
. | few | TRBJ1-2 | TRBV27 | TGTGCCAGCAGGGACCCCGGGGGTGGGGTCGGCTACACCTTC | CASRDPGGGVGYTF
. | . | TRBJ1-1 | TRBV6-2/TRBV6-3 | TGTGCCAGCAGTTACAGGCAGGCTGAAGCTTTCTTT | CASSYRQAEAFF
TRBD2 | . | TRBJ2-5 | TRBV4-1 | TGCGCCAGCAGCCCTCGGACTAGCGGGCAAGAGACCCAGTACTTC | CASSPRTSGQETQYF
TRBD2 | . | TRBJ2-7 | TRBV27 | TGTGCCAGCAGGAGTAGCGGGAGGGCCTACGAGCAGTACTTC | CASRSSGRAYEQYF
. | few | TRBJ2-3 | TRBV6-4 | TGTGCCAGCAGTGACTCGGGAGTTCACTCGGATACGCAGTATTTT | CASSDSGVHSDTQYF
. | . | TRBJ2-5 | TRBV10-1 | TGCGCCAGCAGTCCCCGGCGGGGGCAGGAGACCCAGTACTTC | CASSPRRGQETQYF
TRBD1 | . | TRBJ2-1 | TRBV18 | TGTGCCAGCTCGCGAAACAGGGGGCAATCCTACAATGAGCAGTTCTTC | CASSRNRGQSYNEQFF
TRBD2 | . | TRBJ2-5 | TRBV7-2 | TGTGCCAGCAGCCTAGCGGGAGCGATGTGGGGTGAGACCCAGTACTTC | CASSLAGAMWGETQYF
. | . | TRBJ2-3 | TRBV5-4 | TGTGCCAGCAGCGTTGACAGTCATGGCACAGATACGCAGTATTTT | CASSVDSHGTDTQYF
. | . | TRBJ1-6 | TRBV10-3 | TGTGCCATCAGTGAGTCGTCCGCAAGCAATTCACCCCTCCACTTT | CAISESSASNSPLHF
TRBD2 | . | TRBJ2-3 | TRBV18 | TGTGCCAGCTCACAGATAGCGGGAGGGCCAACAGATACGCAGTATTTT | CASSQIAGGPTDTQYF
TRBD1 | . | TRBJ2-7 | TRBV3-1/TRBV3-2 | TGTGCCAGCAGCTCCCGGACAGGGCTCTACGAGCAGTACTTC | CASSSRTGLYEQYF
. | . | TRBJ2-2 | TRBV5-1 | TGCGCCAGCAGCCCGCAGGGTACCGGGGAGCTGTTTTTT | CASSPQGTGELFF
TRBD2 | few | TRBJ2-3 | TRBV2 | TGTGCCAGCAGTGTTAGCGGGGGGGGCCCAGATACGCAGTATTTT | CASSVSGGGPDTQYF
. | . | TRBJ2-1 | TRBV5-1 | TGCGCCAGCAGCTTGGATCGGGGTACCAATGAGCAGTTCTTC | CASSLDRGTNEQFF
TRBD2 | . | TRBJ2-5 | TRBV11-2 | TGTGCCAGCAGCCTACGGAGGGGACTAGAGAAAGAGACCCAGTACTTC | CASSLRRGLEKETQYF
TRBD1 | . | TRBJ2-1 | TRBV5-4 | TGTGCCAGCAGCTTGGACCGACAGGGAAGGGAGCAGTTCTTC | CASSLDRQGREQFF
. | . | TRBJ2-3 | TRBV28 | TGTGCCAGCAGTTTCAGCCTGGGACAAAAAACAGATACGCAGTATTTT | CASSFSLGQKTDTQYF
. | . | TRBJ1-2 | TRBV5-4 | TGTGCCAGCAGCTTGGATCTAGTTTACAGGGATGGCTACACCTTC | CASSLDLVYRDGYTF
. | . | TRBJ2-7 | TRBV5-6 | TGTGCCAGCAGCTTGGCCCCGACAGGATACGAGCAGTACTTC | CASSLAPTGYEQYF
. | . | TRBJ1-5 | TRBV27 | TGTGCCAGCAACCCATCCTATGTGTTCAATCAGCCCCAGCATTTT | CASNPSYVFNQPQHF
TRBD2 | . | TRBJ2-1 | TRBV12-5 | TGTGCTAGTGGTCCTCCCTCCCCAGGCGGGAGCACCTACAATGAGCAGTTCTTC | CASGPPSPGGSTYNEQFF
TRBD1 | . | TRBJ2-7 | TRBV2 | TGTGCCAGCAGTACAGACAGGGCCCACGAGCAGTACTTC | CASSTDRAHEQYF
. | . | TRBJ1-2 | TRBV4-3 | TGCGCCAGCAGCCTAACGCCCACTATTCCTAACTATGGCTACACCTTC | CASSLTPTIPNYGYTF
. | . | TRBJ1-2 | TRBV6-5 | TGTGCCAGCTCCATTGGGGGCTACTATGGCTACACCTTC | CASSIGGYYGYTF
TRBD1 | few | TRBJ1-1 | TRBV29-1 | TGCAGCGGGGGACAGGGAAACACTGAAGCTTTCTTT | CSGGQGNTEAFF
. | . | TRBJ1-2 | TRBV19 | . | CASSSGQRAGYTF
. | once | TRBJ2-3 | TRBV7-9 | TGTGCCAGCAGCCCACAGGGGACTAGCACAGATACGCAGTATTTT | CASSPQGTSTDTQYF
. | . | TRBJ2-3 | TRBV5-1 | TGCGCCAGCAGCGTCGGGAACCCTACTGTCGATACGCAGTATTTT | CASSVGNPTVDTQYF
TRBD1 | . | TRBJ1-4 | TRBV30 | TGTGCCTGGAGTGTACGAGGGACAGGTGGTGAAAAATTAGGAAAACTGTTTTTT | CAWSVRGTGGEKLGKLFF
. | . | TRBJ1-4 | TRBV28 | TGTGCCAGCAGTTTCGGGGGGCGTGAAAAACTGTTTTTT | CASSFGGREKLFF
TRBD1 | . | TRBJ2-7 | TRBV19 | TGTGCCAGTAGTACCGAGGGGGACAGCTACGAGCAGTACTTC | CASSTEGDSYEQYF
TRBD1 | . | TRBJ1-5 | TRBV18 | TGTGCCAGCTCACCAATAGGACAGGGGGCTTTCAATCAGCCCCAGCATTTT | CASSPIGQGAFNQPQHF
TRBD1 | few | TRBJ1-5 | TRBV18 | TGTGCCAGCTCACCGGGACAGAATAGCAATCAGCCCCAGCATTTT | CASSPGQNSNQPQHF